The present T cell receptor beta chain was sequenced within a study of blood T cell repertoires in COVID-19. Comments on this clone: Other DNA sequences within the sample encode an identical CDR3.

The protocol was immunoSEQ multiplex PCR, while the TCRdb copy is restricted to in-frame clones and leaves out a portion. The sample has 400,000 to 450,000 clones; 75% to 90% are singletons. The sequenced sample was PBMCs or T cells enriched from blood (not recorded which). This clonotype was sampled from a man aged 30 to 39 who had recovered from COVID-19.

The CDR3 DNA reads TGCGCCAGCAGCTTGGGAACAGGATTCAATGAGCAGTTCTTC. It codes for CASSLGTGFNEQFF. V is TRBV5-1 and J is TRBJ2-1; D perhaps matches TRBD1 (5 bases). CDR1 and CDR2 (germline): SGHRS, YFSETQ. V lost 0 bases and J lost 6, with 10 bases in between. This CDR3 is 14 amino acids long.